This T cell receptor (beta chain) stems from a study of cytomegalovirus exposure and HLA in healthy donors. V lost 0 bases, J lost 4 bases, and 10 bases lay in between. CDR1 and CDR2 from the germline V gene are SGHNT and YYREEE (reference sequence). This CDR3 comprises 14 residues. This clone was seen only a few times. PCR primers comprised 60 Vbeta and 13 Jbeta primers. Sequencing used immunoSEQ multiplex PCR; TCRdb keeps in-frame clones, though not all of them. The sample contains around 140,000 clones, roughly 80% of which appear only once. The chain is built from TRBV5-4 and TRBJ1-1; D gene uncertain. The sequence was obtained from a male donor in good health and CMV-seronegative. The sample was PBMCs. The CDR3 is CASSLALPGTEAFF. The CDR3 region has the DNA TGTGCCAGCAGCTTGGCACTGCCCGGCACTGAAGCTTTCTTT.